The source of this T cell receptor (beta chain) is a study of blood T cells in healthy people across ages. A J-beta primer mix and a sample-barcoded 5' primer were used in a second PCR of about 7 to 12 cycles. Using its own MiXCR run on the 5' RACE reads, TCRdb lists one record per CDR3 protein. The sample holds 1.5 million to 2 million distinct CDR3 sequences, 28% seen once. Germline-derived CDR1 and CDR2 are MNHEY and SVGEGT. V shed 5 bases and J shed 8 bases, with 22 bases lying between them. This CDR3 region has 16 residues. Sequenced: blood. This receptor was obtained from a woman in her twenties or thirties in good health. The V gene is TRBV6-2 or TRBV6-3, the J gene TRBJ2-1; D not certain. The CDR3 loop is CASSPSPFSSLYEQFF. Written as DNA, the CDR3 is TGTGCCAGCAGTCCGAGTCCGTTCTCAAGTCTGTATGAGCAGTTCTTC.